This entry lists 19 T cell receptor beta chains sequenced from one sample in a study of early T cells in non-severe SARS-CoV-2 infection. One entry per CDR3 protein results from TCRdb running MiXCR on the 5' RACE reads. The table includes tens of thousands of distinct CDR3 sequences, 5.4% detected once. The material was whole blood, obtained at baseline. These receptors all come from an adult who was a healthcare worker with PCR-confirmed SARS-CoV-2 infection or an uninfected control (not recorded which).

This clonotype was counted ten times or more. The J gene is TRBJ2-1, the V gene TRBV2, with a tentative D call TRBD1 (5 bases). Trimming left V 7 bases short and J 7 bases short, with 8 bases between. CDR1 is SNHLY and CDR2 is FYNNEI in the germline V gene. This CDR3 has 11 residues. CDR3 amino acids: CASNAGNEQFF. The CDR3 DNA reads as TGTGCCAGCAATGCAGGGAATGAGCAGTTCTTC.

The table lists this clonotype with a few counts. The chain carries TRBV7-2 and TRBJ2-2; 7 nucleotides match TRBD2. Germline loops: CDR1 SGHTA, CDR2 FQGNSA. This CDR3 comprises 18 residues. V shed 5 bases, J shed 1 base, and the junction held 13 bases outside the gene matches. CDR3 sequence: CASSRRFGGGKNTGELFF. CDR3 DNA sequence: TGTGCCAGCAGCAGGAGATTTGGGGGAGGGAAGAACACCGGGGAGCTGTTTTTT.

DNA for the CDR3: TGCAGCGTTGGCGAAGGATCTAGCACAGATACGCAGTATTTT. Protein product: CSVGEGSSTDTQYF. The rearrangement uses TRBV29-1 and TRBJ2-3, with D uncertain. The CDR3 runs 14 residues. Per germline, CDR1 SQVTM and CDR2 ANQGSEA. The V end lost 4 bases, the J end lost 0 bases, and 11 bases lay between the germline ends.

To note about this clonotype: This may arise from a read error, as a much more abundant clone is one base away. The chain carries TRBV3-1 and TRBJ2-4; TRBD1 aligns across 10 bases. Germline CDR1 LGHDT, CDR2 YNNKEL (reference sequence). This CDR3 is 14 amino acids long. V gave up 1 base and J gave up 8 bases; unmatched junction bases: 2. The CDR3 DNA follows: TGTGCCAGCAGCCAAGGAGGACAGGGGGACATTCAGTACTTC. It is translated as CASSQGGQGDIQYF.

This clonotype was counted only a few times. V usage is TRBV6-5 and J usage is TRBJ2-3, with D possibly being TRBD1 or TRBD2 (5 bases each). The CDR3 is 15 amino acids. Trimming removed 6 bases at V and 4 bases at J, with 17 bases between. Per germline, CDR1 MNHEY and CDR2 SVGAGI. CDR3 sequence (DNA): TGTGCCAGCAGCTCCGGAGGCAAAGGGGCAGATACGCAGTATTTT. As protein: CASSSGGKGADTQYF.

This sequence joins TRBV12-3 or TRBV12-4 and TRBJ2-3, with 13 bases lining up with TRBD2. The CDR3 runs to 18 residues. V shed 5 bases, J shed 0 bases, and the junction held 8 bases outside the gene matches. In DNA form, the CDR3 reads TGTGCCAGCAGTAGACCGGGACTAGCGGGACATAGCACAGATACGCAGTATTTT. Translation: CASSRPGLAGHSTDTQYF.

The sample holds a few counts of this clonotype. This chain uses TRBV7-6 with TRBJ2-3; 12 bases match TRBD2. Germline CDR1 SGHVS, CDR2 FNYEAQ. Losses at the gene ends were 2 bases for V and 1 base for J; bases not matched to a gene: 1. The CDR3 contains 16 residues. Here the CDR3 reads CASSLLAGGGTDTQYF. CDR3 nucleotides: TGTGCCAGCAGCTTACTAGCGGGAGGGGGCACAGATACGCAGTATTTT.

This clonotype was seen ten or more times. J is TRBJ2-7 and V is TRBV4-1; TRBD1 might be the D (5 bases). Germline V gene data show CDR1 as MGHRA and CDR2 as YSYEKL. Trimming cost V 6 bases and J 0 bases, with 12 bases left between them. CDR3 length equals 14 residues. CDR3 sequence reads: CASRDSPSSYEQYF. Written as DNA, the CDR3 is TGCGCCAGCAGAGACAGTCCGAGCTCCTACGAGCAGTACTTC.

This clonotype came up many times. The chain joins TRBV20-1 to TRBJ2-1, with D uncertain. The CDR3 is 13 residues long. Trimming shortened V by 5 bases and J by 0 bases, and 8 bases separated the two germline ends. CDR1 is DFQATT, CDR2 SNEGSKA, per germline (reference sequence). Written as DNA, the CDR3 is TGCAGTGCTCCTATACCCTCCTACAATGAGCAGTTCTTC. Its translation is CSAPIPSYNEQFF.

This rearrangement joins TRBV4-1 to TRBJ2-7; 9 bases map to TRBD1. V shed 5 bases and J 5 bases; nucleotides not matched to a gene: 10. Germline V gene sequence: CDR1 MGHRA, CDR2 YSYEKL. This CDR3 comprises 15 residues. Here the CDR3 DNA reads TGCGCCAGCAGCTCACTCGGGACAGGGAACCACGAGCAGTACTTC. This encodes CASSSLGTGNHEQYF.

This clonotype was observed at least ten times. The chain recombines TRBV27 with TRBJ2-7; TRBD2 matches at 8 bases. The junction had 10 bases not matched to a gene; V was cut back by 2 bases and J by 7 bases. The CDR3 runs to 15 residues. In germline, CDR1 is MNHEY, CDR2 SMNVEV (reference sequence). The CDR3 DNA reads TGTGCCAGCAGTTTACGGGAGGGCTCTTACCGGGAGCAGTACTTC. Translated, it gives CASSLREGSYREQYF.

In its sample, this clonotype was seen many times. The chain combines TRBV7-9 with TRBJ2-7, with a tentative D call TRBD2 (6 bases). The CDR3 is made up of 16 amino acids. CDR1 is SEHNR, CDR2 FQNEAQ, per germline (reference sequence). The V end lost 1 base, the J end lost 0 bases, and 13 bases lay between the germline ends. Here the CDR3 DNA reads TGTGCCAGCAGCTTAGTTCCTAGCGAAAGCTCCTACGAGCAGTACTTC. Translated: CASSLVPSESSYEQYF.

CDR3 bases: TGTGCCAGCAGCTTAAGGGTATCCGGCACAGATACGCAGTATTTT. This codes for CASSLRVSGTDTQYF. V gene TRBV7-2 combines with J gene TRBJ2-3; no definite D call. The CDR3 runs 15 residues. V was cut by 2 bases and J by 1 base, with 10 bases left in between. CDR1 and CDR2 from the germline V gene are SGHTA and FQGNSA.

This clonotype was detected many times. V usage is TRBV12-3 or TRBV12-4 and J usage is TRBJ2-3; D tentatively fits TRBD1 or TRBD2 (5 bases each). Trimming took off 11 bases at V and 3 bases at J, with 21 bases between the two ends. This CDR3 comprises 15 residues. Here the CDR3 reads CASTRAGAETDTQYF. Written as DNA, the CDR3 is TGTGCCTCAACACGGGCCGGGGCCGAGACAGATACGCAGTATTTT.

The V call is TRBV4-2, the J call TRBJ1-2, with 8 nucleotides matching TRBD1. The CDR3 is 14 residues long. The germline CDR1 and CDR2 sequences are LGHNA and YNFKEQ. The J segment lost 7 bases and the V segment lost 4 bases, leaving 8 bases of the junction unmatched. The CDR3 sequence: CASSLTTGARGYTF. The DNA for the CDR3 is TGTGCCAGCAGCCTTACGACAGGGGCCCGTGGCTACACCTTC.

In this sample, this clonotype turned up many times. The chain joins TRBV18 to TRBJ2-5; D gene unclear. V was clipped by 2 bases and J by 1 base, with 8 bases between them. This CDR3 has 14 residues. The germline V gene has CDR1 KGHSH and CDR2 LQKENI. In DNA, the CDR3 is TGTGCCAGCTCACCAACTAACAGCCAAGAGACCCAGTACTTC. It codes for CASSPTNSQETQYF.

DNA of the CDR3: TGCAGCGTTGAAGAAGGGGGAAGAGGCTACGAGCAGTACTTC. This translates into CSVEEGGRGYEQYF. This chain connects TRBV29-1 to TRBJ2-7; tentatively, D is TRBD1 (6 bases). Germline assignment: CDR1 SQVTM and CDR2 ANQGSEA. The CDR3 covers 14 residues. Trimming removed 0 bases from V and 3 bases from J, with 12 bases in between.

This clonotype has a count of ten or more. The chain is built from TRBV6-2 or TRBV6-3 and TRBJ2-1; no clear D. CDR3 length: 12 residues. Germline-derived CDR1 and CDR2 are MNHEY and SVGEGT. Trimming took 4 bases from V and 7 from J, leaving 8 bases between them. The CDR3 DNA sequence: TGTGCCAGCAGTTCCCAAGCAAATGAGCAGTTCTTC. It yields the protein CASSSQANEQFF.

This clonotype was observed at least ten times. V and J are TRBV6-2 or TRBV6-3 and TRBJ2-7; TRBD1 agrees at 8 bases. V shed 6 bases and J 6 bases; nucleotides not matched to a gene: 4. Germline loops: CDR1 MNHEY, CDR2 SVGEGT. This CDR3 contains 12 residues. CDR3 protein: CASSLTGVEQYF. Written as DNA, the CDR3 is TGTGCCAGCAGCCTGACAGGGGTCGAGCAGTACTTC.